This T cell receptor (beta chain) was captured by sequencing in a study of CD8 T cells in Susac syndrome. V lost 4 bases and J lost 10; bases outside the gene matches: 8. The CDR3 has 13 residues. Germline loops: CDR1 SGHTA, CDR2 FQGNSA. RNA was extracted with the RNeasy kit, and a quantity of roughly 0.5 to 1 ug was reverse transcribed using random hexamers. TCRdb called the immunoSEQ multiplex PCR reads again in MiXCR, with one record for every CDR3 protein. The sample contains a few hundred thousand distinct CDR3 sequences, 95% of which appear only once. The sequenced material came from CD4+ T cells from PBMCs. This receptor was identified in a human donor with multiple sclerosis. The V and J genes are TRBV7-2 and TRBJ1-1; 8 positions match TRBD1. CDR3 loop: CASSSGQGGGAFF. CDR3 sequence (DNA): TGTGCCAGCAGCTCAGGACAGGGAGGAGGAGCTTTCTTT.